These 26 T cell receptor beta chains originate from one sample sequenced in a study of shared clonotypes between healthy human individuals. Profiling relied on immunoSEQ multiplex PCR, and the TCRdb table lists in-frame clones only, not all of them. Here the sample spans some 490,000 clones, 78% being singletons. Sequencing was done on a sample of PBMCs. Receptor source: a woman in her forties in good health. Some clones in this sample may be carry-over from other donors' samples.

As to this clone: This is likely an artifact of a read error, given a far larger clone one base away. The V gene is TRBV6-5, the J gene TRBJ1-5; D possibly corresponds to TRBD1 (5 bases). The CDR3 runs to 12 residues. Deletions cut 8 bases from V and 1 base from J, with 6 bases between. Germline V gene lookup returns CDR1 MNHEY and CDR2 SVGAGI. CDR3 residues: CASGGSNQPQHF. CDR3 DNA sequence: TGTGCCAGCGGGGGGAGCAATCAGCCCCAGCATTTT.

The chain uses TRBV2 and TRBJ1-3, with D possibly TRBD1 on 5 matching bases. Trimming shortened V by 2 bases and J by 4 bases, and 15 bases separated the two germline ends. The CDR3 runs to 16 residues. Germline lookup yields CDR1 SNHLY and CDR2 FYNNEI. The CDR3 coding sequence is TGTGCCAGCAGTGAACTTCATACAGGCTCGGGAAACACCATATATTTT. Amino acids: CASSELHTGSGNTIYF.

The rearrangement uses TRBV19 and TRBJ1-5; 8 bases align to TRBD1. Germline assignment: CDR1 LNHDA and CDR2 SQIVND (reference sequence). This CDR3 is 16 amino acids long. The J segment lost 6 bases and the V segment lost 6 bases, leaving 13 bases of the junction unmatched. Written as DNA, the CDR3 is TGTGCCAGTAGCCCCGCCCATACAGGGGGTTTTCAGCCCCAGCATTTT. Translating gives CASSPAHTGGFQPQHF.

V gene TRBV23-1 combines with J gene TRBJ1-1; D is perhaps TRBD1 (6 bases). TRBV23-1 is labeled an ORF, and its function is uncertain. V was trimmed by 7 bases and J by 3 bases, leaving 21 bases between them. This CDR3 comprises 16 residues. The CDR3 coding sequence is TGCGCCAGCACACAAAGCGGGGGGGCGGAAGACACTGAAGCTTTCTTT. Its translation is CASTQSGGAEDTEAFF.

V and J are TRBV28 and TRBJ2-7, with 8 bases lining up with TRBD1. The CDR3 loop spans 14 amino acids. Germline V gives CDR1 MDHEN, CDR2 SYDVKM. Unmatched junction bases numbered 9, after V lost 7 bases and J lost 4 bases. The CDR3 region has the DNA TGTGCCAGCAAGGGGGCAGGGGGCGGATACGAGCAGTACTTC. Translation: CASKGAGGGYEQYF.

This clone was recorded many times. The chain couples TRBV7-9 to TRBJ2-1; 9 bases map to TRBD1. The CDR3 contains 13 residues. CDR1 SEHNR and CDR2 FQNEAQ come from the germline V gene (reference sequence). With 5 bases clipped from V and 7 bases from J, the junction kept 3 bases outside the gene matches. CDR3 nucleotides: TGTGCCAGCAGCACCGGACAGGGGAATGAGCAGTTCTTC. As protein: CASSTGQGNEQFF.

The V and J genes are TRBV29-1 and TRBJ1-5; TRBD1 is a possible D gene (6 bases). Trimming removed 4 bases at V and 6 bases at J, with 16 bases between. Germline V CDR1 and CDR2: SQVTM, ANQGSEA. The CDR3 length is 14 residues. CDR3 region: CSVAPPGVGQPQHF. For the CDR3, the DNA is TGCAGCGTTGCCCCGCCAGGGGTAGGTCAGCCCCAGCATTTT.

The rearrangement joins TRBV30 to TRBJ2-5; D gene unclear. The J call may be in error: the DNA end matches TRBJ2-7 better. The germline V gene has CDR1 GTSNPN and CDR2 SVGIG (reference sequence). The CDR3 has 12 residues. For the CDR3, the DNA is TGTGCCTGGAGTGTAGGCGGTTACGAGCAGTACTTC. Its translation: CAWSVGGYEQYF.

The sample holds a few counts of this clone. The chain employs TRBV7-2 and TRBJ2-5; no clear D gene. CDR1 is SGHTA and CDR2 is FQGNSA in the germline V gene. The length of the CDR3 is 12 residues. The V end was cut by 5 bases, the J end by 4 bases, with 8 bases between. The CDR3 reads CASSPQGETQYF. The CDR3 bases are TGTGCCAGCAGCCCGCAAGGAGAGACCCAGTACTTC.

For this clone: At one boundary the junction diverges from the germline segment, which might be a read error. The CDR3 coding sequence is TGTGCCAGCAGCTTAAAGGGAAGCGGGAGGCTGGGCGAAGAGACTCAGTACTTC. Protein sequence: CASSLKGSGRLGEETQYF. The V gene is TRBV11-2, the J gene TRBJ2-5; 9 bases match TRBD2. The CDR3 extends over 18 amino acids. Germline V gene sequence: CDR1 SGHAT, CDR2 FQNNGV.

The J gene is TRBJ2-3, the V gene TRBV6-1, with 12 bases matching TRBD2. There are 17 residues in the CDR3. In germline, CDR1 is MNHNS, CDR2 SASEGT. V was pared by 1 base and J by 5 bases, with 7 bases of the junction left unmatched. The CDR3 DNA follows: TGTGCCAGCAGTGAAGGTCTAGCGGGAGGGCCCCTAGATACGCAGTATTTT. It is translated as CASSEGLAGGPLDTQYF.

With regard to this clone: This may come from a read error, since a much larger clone is one base off. In the same sample, other DNA sequences code for this CDR3. V is TRBV15 and J is TRBJ2-5; no firm D call. CDR3 length: 13 residues. Per the germline V gene, CDR1 is LNHNV and CDR2 is YYDKDF (reference sequence). The CDR3 reads CATSRARSETQYF. The DNA for the CDR3 is TGCGCCACCAGCAGAGCCAGAAGCGAGACCCAGTACTTC.

Notes on this clone: This likely came from a read error, as a far larger clone is one base away. J is TRBJ2-7 and V is TRBV7-9; 7 bases fit TRBD2. The CDR3 contains 15 residues. CDR1 and CDR2 from the germline V gene are SEHNR and FQNEAQ (reference sequence). As DNA, the CDR3 is TGTACCAGCAGCTTAGGCGGGGGATCGTTCGGCGAGCAGTACTTC. It encodes CTSSLGGGSFGEQYF.

There are a few counts of this clone. This sequence joins TRBV27 and TRBJ2-7; D assignment may be TRBD1 or TRBD2 (5 bases each). CDR1 and CDR2 (germline): MNHEY, SMNVEV (reference sequence). CDR3 length: 15 amino acids. The V and J ends lost 3 bases and 1 base respectively, with 13 bases between them. For the CDR3, the DNA is TGTGCCAGCAGTTTGACCAGGGAGAGGTCCTACGAGCAGTACTTC. It is translated as CASSLTRERSYEQYF.

The V and J genes are TRBV2 and TRBJ2-7; possible D gene TRBD1, 5 bases. Germline V gene data show CDR1 as SNHLY and CDR2 as FYNNEI. V dropped 7 bases and J dropped 4 bases, with 20 bases sitting between them. This CDR3 has 15 amino acids. The CDR3 DNA sequence: TGTGCCAGCAAAGTAGGCACAGGAAACTCGTACGAGCAGTACTTC. Translated: CASKVGTGNSYEQYF.

V gene TRBV10-3 combines with J gene TRBJ1-1; 7 bases align to TRBD1. V was pared by 2 bases and J by 6 bases, with 3 bases of the junction left unmatched. The CDR3 loop spans 13 amino acids. The V gene's germline CDR1 is ENHRY and CDR2 SYGVKD. CDR3 sequence: CAISEQGVSEAFF. As DNA, the CDR3 is TGTGCCATCAGTGAGCAGGGGGTCTCTGAAGCTTTCTTT.

In this sample, this clone turned up many times. V usage is TRBV2 and J usage is TRBJ2-7; 7 nucleotides match TRBD2. V lost 4 bases and J lost 1; bases outside the gene matches: 10. Germline CDR1 and CDR2: SNHLY and FYNNEI. This CDR3 has 16 residues. CDR3 DNA sequence: TGTGCCAGCAGTGTATCCAGCGGGATGGGGTCCTACGAGCAGTACTTC. This translates into CASSVSSGMGSYEQYF. Combining the CDR3 with reference TRBV2 and TRBJ2-7 gives the whole variable domain EPEVTQTPSHQVTQMGQEVILRCVPISNHLYFYWYRQILGQKVEFLVSFYNNEISEKSEIFDDQFSVERPDGSNFTLKIRSTKLEDSAMYFCASSVSSGMGSYEQYFGPGTRLTVT.

The V call is TRBV5-5, the J call TRBJ1-5; D is ambiguous. Germline loops: CDR1 SGHKS, CDR2 YYEKEE (reference sequence). V was pared by 2 bases and J by 0 bases, with 9 bases between. The length of the CDR3 is 15 residues. For the CDR3, the DNA is TGTGCCAGCAGCTTAACCCCGACTAGCAATCAGCCCCAGCATTTT. Translated, it gives CASSLTPTSNQPQHF.

This sequence joins TRBV9 and TRBJ1-1, with a tentative D call TRBD1 (6 bases). Trimming took off 0 bases at V and 3 bases at J, with 12 bases between the two ends. The CDR3 extends over 15 amino acids. Per the germline V gene, CDR1 is SGDLS and CDR2 is YYNGEE. CDR3 DNA sequence: TGTGCCAGCAGCGTAGGGGGGCGCGGGGACACTGAAGCTTTCTTT. Translating it yields CASSVGGRGDTEAFF.

The sample holds one count of this clone. CDR3 DNA sequence: TGTGCCAGCAGCTTATCGCCCGGGCAATGGGTAATATCTGAAGCTTTCTTT. This gives the protein CASSLSPGQWVISEAFF. V gene TRBV7-8 combines with J gene TRBJ1-1; D gene ambiguous. The germline V and J ends were trimmed by 2 bases and 6 bases, with 22 bases remaining between them. This CDR3 has 17 residues. Germline loops: CDR1 SGHVS, CDR2 FQNEAQ.

The chain employs TRBV19 and TRBJ2-6; D ambiguous. CDR1 and CDR2 from the germline V gene are LNHDA and SQIVND (reference sequence). V lost 6 bases, J lost 3 bases, and 15 bases lay in between. There are 16 residues in the CDR3. CDR3 in DNA: TGTGCCAGTAGGTTTCGGCAGGTTGTTGGGGCCAACGTCCTGACTTTC. Its translation: CASRFRQVVGANVLTF. The variable domain in full, completed from reference TRBV19 and TRBJ2-6, reads DGGITQSPKYLFRKEGQNVTLSCEQNLNHDAMYWYRQDPGQGLRLIYYSQIVNDFQKGDIAEGYSVSREKKESFPLTVTSAQKNPTAFYLCASRFRQVVGANVLTFGAGSRLTVL.

This sequence joins TRBV14 and TRBJ1-2; D gene unclear. V was trimmed by 4 bases and J by 4 bases, leaving 4 bases between them. This CDR3 comprises 11 residues. Germline lookup yields CDR1 SGHDN and CDR2 FVKESK. The CDR3 DNA reads as TGTGCCAGCAGCCCCCCCTATGGCTACACCTTC. Its protein product is CASSPPYGYTF. Drawing the rest from reference TRBV14 and TRBJ1-2, the complete variable domain is EAGVTQFPSHSVIEKGQTVTLRCDPISGHDNLYWYRRVMGKEIKFLLHFVKESKQDESGMPNNRFLAERTGGTYSTLKVQPAELEDSGVYFCASSPPYGYTFGSGTRLTVV.

The chain couples TRBV29-1 to TRBJ2-7, with D maybe TRBD1 (5 bases). Between the trimmed V and J ends, which lost 5 bases and 0 bases, there was a span of 14 bases. Germline lookup yields CDR1 SQVTM and CDR2 ANQGSEA. CDR3 size: 14 residues. CDR3 loop: CSVSDTFSSYEQYF. The CDR3 nucleotides read TGCAGCGTTTCGGACACCTTTAGCTCCTACGAGCAGTACTTC.

The J gene is TRBJ1-2, the V gene TRBV5-1, with 11 bases fitting TRBD1. There are 15 residues in the CDR3. CDR1 and CDR2 from the germline V gene are SGHRS and YFSETQ. V lost 4 bases to trimming and J lost 4 bases; unmatched junction nucleotides: 6. CDR3 in DNA: TGCGCCAGCAGCCAAGGACAGGGGGCGCCCTATGGCTACACCTTC. It encodes CASSQGQGAPYGYTF.

Only a few counts were recorded for this clone. The chain has TRBV7-2 and TRBJ1-4, with unresolved D. Germline loops: CDR1 SGHTA, CDR2 FQGNSA. The CDR3 totals 14 residues. Between the trimmed V and J ends, which lost 3 bases and 8 bases, there was a span of 13 bases. CDR3 loop: CASSFGEGLEKLFF. CDR3 nucleotides: TGTGCCAGCAGCTTCGGAGAGGGTCTGGAAAAACTGTTTTTT. The complete variable domain, with remaining parts taken from reference TRBV7-2 and TRBJ1-4, reads GAGVSQSPSNKVTEKGKDVELRCDPISGHTALYWYRQSLGQGLEFLIYFQGNSAPDKSGLPSDRFSAERTGGSVSTLTIQRTQQEDSAVYLCASSFGEGLEKLFFGSGTQLSVL.

The chain combines TRBV5-4 with TRBJ2-1; TRBD2 agrees at 10 bases. The ends lost 4 bases at V and 5 bases at J; junction bases unmatched: 6. This CDR3 has 15 amino acids. CDR1 SGHNT and CDR2 YYREEE come from the germline V gene (reference sequence). Written as DNA, the CDR3 is TGTGCCAGCAGCCTGACTAGCGGGTGGGACAATGAGCAGTTCTTC. Translation gives CASSLTSGWDNEQFF.